This TCR beta chain stems from a study of neurological immune-mediated disorders (dated by TCRdb to between 2018 and 2020). Concerning the study at large: The study compared peripheral blood TCR-beta repertoires of HTLV-I-associated myelopathy (HAM/TSP) patients, multiple sclerosis patients and healthy controls using UMI-based sequencing. Longitudinal samples, technical triplicates and paired sorted CD4+ and CD8+ T-cell subsets, alongside PBMC samples, were included among the 90 to 130 TCR-beta libraries. Of the approximately 65 subjects in the cohort, around 15 were HAM/TSP patients, some 34 were multiple sclerosis patients, and about 20 were healthy controls. General findings and caveats noted by the study authors: No identical CDR3 amino acid sequences were found to be shared among expanded clones across subjects, suggesting that TCR-beta repertoires were private in all groups. TCR clonal expansion was highest in HAM/TSP patients and lowest in MS patients, with MS patients falling below even healthy controls.

cDNA synthesis used template-switch 5'RACE with a primer carrying a 10-nucleotide random unique molecular identifier tagging each TCR transcript. Each sequencing run produced over 180 million TCR-beta sequences covering 15-18 subjects. The RNeasy kit was used to extract total RNA. Using the KAPA Real-time Library Amplification kit, TCR-beta VDJ regions were amplified with primers for the TCR constant region and the 5'RACE anchor. Sample indexes and Illumina adaptors were added in a first PCR, after which library yield was increased in a second PCR. The roughly 650 bp TCR product was size-selected on a 2% E-gel SizeSelection system after Ampure bead purification. Before pooling, library quality was assessed on a Bioanalyzer, concentration was determined with Qubit, and library quantification was performed with the Kapa Library Quantification kit. Libraries were sequenced paired-end 2 x 150 bp on an Illumina HiSeq 2500. To increase sequence diversity, roughly 24-31% phiX was spiked into each library pool. The study's own analysis went as follows. The UMI-based MiGEC pipeline processed quality-filtered reads and removed over 90% of raw TCR sequences during error correction. VDJ genes were aligned to IMGT germline references, and each clonotype was defined by a unique CDR3 amino acid sequence together with V-J genes. VDJtools evaluated clonal expansion, Shannon diversity and CDR3 relatedness (CalcPairwiseDistances, ClusterSamples); CLCbio workbench built phylogenetic trees. A clone was classed as expanded if it had 8 or more unique UMIs, a cutoff based on coefficient-of-variation modelling across technical triplicates. TCRdb trimmed public reads at Q25 via fastp, called clones via MiXCR and kept in-frame beta chains. Under each unique CDR3 protein, matching rows form one entry showing the most common genes and DNA. The authors' filters were not applied to this entry. The sample records tens of thousands of distinct CDR3 sequences, around a tenth of which are singletons. 6.6% of the sample belongs to the ten largest clones.

This clonotype was detected ten times or more. Its binding antigen is unknown. Base quality data are lacking; no much larger clone is found one base away. Libraries from unsorted PBMCs were made from 2 million PBMCs kept in RNAlater at -80 degrees C until RNA extraction. Peripheral blood underwent Ficoll-Hypaque density gradient centrifugation to isolate PBMCs, which were then cryopreserved in liquid nitrogen. The source of this sequence is a woman aged 30 to 39 with HTLV-1-associated myelopathy (HAM/TSP). Sequencing used PBMCs.

CDR3 reads: CSASGGNQPQHF. The sequence in DNA is TGCAGTGCTAGCGGGGGCAATCAGCCCCAGCATTTT. The chain is made from TRBV20-1 and TRBJ1-5; the D segment cannot be called with confidence. V lost 3 bases and J lost 2 bases; the stretch between them is 5 bases long. From cysteine to phenylalanine, the CDR3 is 12 amino acids long. Only the CDR3 DNA is retained, 36 bases long and in frame from the first base. CDR1 is given as DFQATT and CDR2 as SNEGSKA, both from the germline V gene (reference sequence).